Listed here are 4 T cell receptor beta chains from one sample, sequenced in a study of response to subunit inactivated influenza vaccine. Each CDR3 protein is one row after TCRdb ran MiXCR on the RT-PCR reads. Here the sample spans 550,000 to 800,000 distinct CDR3 sequences, 15% to 19% being singletons. This sample comprised PBMCs from blood, obtained about 12 days after vaccination. Receptors originate from a man over 45 who received an inactivated influenza vaccine.

In this sample, this clonotype turned up a few times. V gene TRBV28 combines with J gene TRBJ1-1, with D unclear. The CDR3 loop spans 13 amino acids. Germline V gene sequence: CDR1 MDHEN, CDR2 SYDVKM. The V and J ends lost 7 bases and 5 bases respectively, with 14 bases between them. The CDR3 spells CASISLFKTEAFF. The DNA for the CDR3 is TGTGCCAGCATTTCCCTTTTTAAGACTGAAGCTTTCTTT.

This clonotype was observed many times. CDR3: CASSQEPRAHEQYF. In DNA form, the CDR3 reads TGCGCCAGCAGCCAAGAACCCAGAGCCCACGAGCAGTACTTC. V gene TRBV4-3 combines with J gene TRBJ2-7; D not resolved. In germline, CDR1 is LGHNA, CDR2 YSLEER. The CDR3 runs to 14 residues. Between the trimmed V and J ends, which lost 0 bases and 5 bases, there was a span of 11 bases.

The gene calls are TRBV29-1 and TRBJ2-5, with D perhaps assigned TRBD1 or TRBD2 (5 bases each). Germline assignment: CDR1 SQVTM and CDR2 ANQGSEA. This CDR3 comprises 12 residues. The germline V and J ends were trimmed by 7 bases and 5 bases, with 14 bases remaining between them. The CDR3 protein is CSARDGPETQYF. DNA of the CDR3: TGCAGCGCCCGGGACGGTCCGGAGACCCAGTACTTC.

The chain is built from TRBV7-2 and TRBJ2-1, with D unresolved. Germline CDR1 is SGHTA and CDR2 is FQGNSA. The CDR3 covers 12 residues. Trimming stripped 7 bases from V and 1 base from J, with 5 bases between. The CDR3 sequence: CASTRSYNEQFF. In DNA form, the CDR3 reads TGTGCCAGCACTCGATCCTACAATGAGCAGTTCTTC.